The TCR beta chain described here comes from a study of blood T cell repertoires in COVID-19. Study overall: The origin of the acute and convalescent COVID-19 samples was the United States, Italy and Spain. The cDNA or gDNA used as material had been derived from T cells, B-cell-depleted T cells, or PBMCs.

Original processing methods: From reference gene primer amplification, estimates of nucleated cell counts were derived. Produced via immunoSEQ multiplex PCR; TCRdb's table is partial and in-frame only. The D gene and trimming were derived from the DNA, and the V and J assignments and clone size from that table. In the table there are 53,000 or so clones, 77% of which are singletons. This clone was counted a single time. Sequenced: peripheral blood. The clonotype comes from a man aged 65 to 79 with active or convalescent COVID-19.

The CDR3 protein is CASSLTGLAGPQRETQYF. CDR3 DNA sequence: TGTGCCAGCAGCTTAACGGGACTAGCGGGGCCTCAGAGAGAGACCCAGTACTTC. V gene TRBV7-3 combines with J gene TRBJ2-5; 13 bases fit TRBD2. The CDR3 totals 18 residues. Germline CDR1 is SGHTA and CDR2 is FQGTGA. Trimming took 0 bases from V and 4 from J; bases not matched to a gene: 8.